The entry below gives a single TCR beta chain sequence along with its context. Its antigen is still unknown. Germline V CDR1 and CDR2: MNHEY, SVGAGI. The length of the CDR3 is 16 residues. Deletions cut 2 bases from V and 3 bases from J, with 17 bases between. The sample originates from a study of T cell clones after liver transplantation. General study points: Donor-reactive sequences fell more than third party-reactive ones, suggesting partial deletion.

Profiling relied on immunoSEQ multiplex PCR, and the TCRdb table lists in-frame clones only, not all of them. This table holds around 60,000 clones, about 70% found once. The source material was CD4+ T cells from blood, sampled before liver transplant. The sequence came from a human donor who received a liver transplant. V gene TRBV6-5 combines with J gene TRBJ2-7; a weak D match, TRBD2 (6 bases). The CDR3 here is CASSYPGLLALYEQYF. DNA of the CDR3: TGTGCCAGCAGTTACCCGGGACTTCTGGCCCTCTACGAGCAGTACTTC.